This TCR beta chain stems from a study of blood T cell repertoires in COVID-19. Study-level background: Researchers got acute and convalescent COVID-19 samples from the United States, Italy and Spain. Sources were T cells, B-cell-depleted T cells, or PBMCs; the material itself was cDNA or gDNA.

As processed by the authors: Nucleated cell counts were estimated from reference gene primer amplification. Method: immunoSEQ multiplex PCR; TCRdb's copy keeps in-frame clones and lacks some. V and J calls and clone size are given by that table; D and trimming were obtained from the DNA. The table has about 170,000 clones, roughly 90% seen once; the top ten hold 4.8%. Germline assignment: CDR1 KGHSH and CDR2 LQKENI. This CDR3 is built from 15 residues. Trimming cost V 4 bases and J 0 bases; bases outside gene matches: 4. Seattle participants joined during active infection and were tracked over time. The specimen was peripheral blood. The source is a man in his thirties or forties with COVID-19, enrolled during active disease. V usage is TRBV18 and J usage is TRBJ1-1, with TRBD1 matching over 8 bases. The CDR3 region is CASSLSDRVNTEAFF. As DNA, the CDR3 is TGTGCCAGCTCACTTTCGGACAGGGTGAACACTGAAGCTTTCTTT. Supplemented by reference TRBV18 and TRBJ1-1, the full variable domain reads NAGVMQNPRHLVRRRGQEARLRCSPMKGHSHVYWYRQLPEEGLKFMVYLQKENIIDESGMPKERFSAEFPKEGPSILRIQQVVRGDSAAYFCASSLSDRVNTEAFFGQGTRLTVV.